The source of this TCR beta chain is a study of technical replicates of blood from a few donors. Generated by immunoSEQ multiplex PCR, the TCRdb table keeps only in-frame clones and is missing some. The data show tens of thousands of clones, with approximately 98% seen just once and 0.2% to 0.25% held by the top ten. The CDR3 totals 15 residues. J gave up 8 bases and V 1 base, and 8 bases lay outside the gene matches. CDR1 and CDR2 (germline): LGHNA, YSLEER. The receptor was isolated from a human donor in good health. The chain links TRBV4-3 to TRBJ2-4, with 7 bases aligning to TRBD2. The specimen sequenced was T cells isolated from PBMCs. The CDR3 bases are TGCGCCAGCAGCCAAGTCTTTAGCGGGTGGGACATTCAGTACTTC. This encodes CASSQVFSGWDIQYF.